The present entry profiles one T cell receptor beta chain with its context. V trimming: 2 bases; J trimming: 6 bases; junction bases outside the gene matches: 6. This CDR3 contains 15 residues. The germline gives CDR1 DFQATT, CDR2 SNEGSKA (reference sequence). The sample originates from a study of identical twins. TCRdb reprocessed the 5' RACE reads via MiXCR and lists one record per CDR3 protein. The sample yields around 1.7 million distinct CDR3 sequences, under 35% seen once. Sequenced material: cord blood. This receptor was identified in a newborn girl in good health. The genes are TRBV20-1 and TRBJ2-1; the match to TRBD2 covers 11 bases. The DNA of the CDR3 is TGCAGTGCTAGATCGCCGGGACTAGCGGTCAATGAGCAGTTCTTC. Protein: CSARSPGLAVNEQFF.